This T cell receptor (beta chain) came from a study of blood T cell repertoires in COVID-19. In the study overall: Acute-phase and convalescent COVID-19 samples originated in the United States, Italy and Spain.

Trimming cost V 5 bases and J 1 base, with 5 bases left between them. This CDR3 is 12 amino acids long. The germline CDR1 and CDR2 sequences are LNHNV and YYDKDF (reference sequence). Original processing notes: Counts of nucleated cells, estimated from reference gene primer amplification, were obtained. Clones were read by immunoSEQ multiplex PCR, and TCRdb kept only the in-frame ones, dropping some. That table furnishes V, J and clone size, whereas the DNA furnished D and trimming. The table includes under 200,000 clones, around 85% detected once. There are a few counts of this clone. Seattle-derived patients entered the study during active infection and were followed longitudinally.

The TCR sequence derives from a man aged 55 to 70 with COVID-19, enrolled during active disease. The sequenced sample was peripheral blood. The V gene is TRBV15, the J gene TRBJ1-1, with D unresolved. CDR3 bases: TGTGCCACCAGCGTGAGGAACACTGAAGCTTTCTTT. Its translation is CATSVRNTEAFF.